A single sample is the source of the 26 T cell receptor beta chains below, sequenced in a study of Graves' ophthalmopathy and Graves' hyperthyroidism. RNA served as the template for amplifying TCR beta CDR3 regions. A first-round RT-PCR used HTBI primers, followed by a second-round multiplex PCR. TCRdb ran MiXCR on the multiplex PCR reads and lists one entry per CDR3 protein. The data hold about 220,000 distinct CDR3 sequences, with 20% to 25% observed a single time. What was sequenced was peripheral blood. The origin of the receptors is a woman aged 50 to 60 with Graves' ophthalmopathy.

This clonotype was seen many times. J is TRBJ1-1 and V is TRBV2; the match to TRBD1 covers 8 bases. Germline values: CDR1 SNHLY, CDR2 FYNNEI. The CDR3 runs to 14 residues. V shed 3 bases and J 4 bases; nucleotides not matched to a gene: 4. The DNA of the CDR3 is TGTGCCAGCAGTGACCGGGACAGGTCCACTGAAGCTTTCTTT. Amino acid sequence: CASSDRDRSTEAFF. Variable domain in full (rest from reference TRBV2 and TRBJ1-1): EPEVTQTPSHQVTQMGQEVILRCVPISNHLYFYWYRQILGQKVEFLVSFYNNEISEKSEIFDDQFSVERPDGSNFTLKIRSTKLEDSAMYFCASSDRDRSTEAFFGQGTRLTVV.

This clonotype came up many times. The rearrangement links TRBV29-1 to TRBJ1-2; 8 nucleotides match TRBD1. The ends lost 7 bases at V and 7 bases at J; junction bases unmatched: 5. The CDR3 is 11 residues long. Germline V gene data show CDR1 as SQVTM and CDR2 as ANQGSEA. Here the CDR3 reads CSERTGLGYTF. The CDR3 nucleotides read TGCAGCGAGCGGACAGGGCTTGGCTACACCTTC.

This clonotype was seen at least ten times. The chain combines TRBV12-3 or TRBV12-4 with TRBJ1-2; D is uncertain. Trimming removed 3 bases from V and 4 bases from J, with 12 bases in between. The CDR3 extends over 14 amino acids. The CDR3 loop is CASSFFERSYGYTF. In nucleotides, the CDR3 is TGTGCCAGCAGTTTTTTCGAACGTTCCTATGGCTACACCTTC.

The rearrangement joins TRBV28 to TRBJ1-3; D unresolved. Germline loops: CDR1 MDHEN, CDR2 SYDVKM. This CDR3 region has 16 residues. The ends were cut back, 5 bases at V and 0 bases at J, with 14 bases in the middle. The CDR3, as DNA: TGTGCCAGCAGTGCCCTCGGCAGGACCTCTGGAAACACCATATATTTT. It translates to CASSALGRTSGNTIYF.

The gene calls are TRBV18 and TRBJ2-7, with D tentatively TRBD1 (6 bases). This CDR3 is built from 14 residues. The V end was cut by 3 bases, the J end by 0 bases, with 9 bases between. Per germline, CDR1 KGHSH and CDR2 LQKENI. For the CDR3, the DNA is TGTGCCAGCTCACCGGTGACAGGCTCCTACGAGCAGTACTTC. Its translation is CASSPVTGSYEQYF. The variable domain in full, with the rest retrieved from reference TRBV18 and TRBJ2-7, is NAGVMQNPRHLVRRRGQEARLRCSPMKGHSHVYWYRQLPEEGLKFMVYLQKENIIDESGMPKERFSAEFPKEGPSILRIQQVVRGDSAAYFCASSPVTGSYEQYFGPGTRLTVT.

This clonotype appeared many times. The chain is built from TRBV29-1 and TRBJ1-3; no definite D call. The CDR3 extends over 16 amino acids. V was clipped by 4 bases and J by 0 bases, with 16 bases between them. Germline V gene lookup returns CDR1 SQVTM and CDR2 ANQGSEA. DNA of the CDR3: TGCAGCGTTGTAGAATCGCATAAGAGCTCTGGAAACACCATATATTTT. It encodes CSVVESHKSSGNTIYF.

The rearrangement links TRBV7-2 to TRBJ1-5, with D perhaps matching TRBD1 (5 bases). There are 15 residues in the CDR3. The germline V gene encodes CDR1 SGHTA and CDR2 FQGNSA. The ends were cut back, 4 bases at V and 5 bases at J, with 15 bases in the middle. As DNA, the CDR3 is TGTGCCAGCAGCTCTAGCGGCAGGGTTCATCAGCCCCAGCATTTT. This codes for CASSSSGRVHQPQHF.

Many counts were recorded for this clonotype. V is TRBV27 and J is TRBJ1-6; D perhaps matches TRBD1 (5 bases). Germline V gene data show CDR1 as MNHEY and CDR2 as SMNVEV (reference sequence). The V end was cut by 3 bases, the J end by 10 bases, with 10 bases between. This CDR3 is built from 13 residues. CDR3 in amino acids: CASSFPGLSPLHF. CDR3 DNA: TGTGCCAGCAGTTTCCCAGGGCTATCACCCCTCCACTTT.

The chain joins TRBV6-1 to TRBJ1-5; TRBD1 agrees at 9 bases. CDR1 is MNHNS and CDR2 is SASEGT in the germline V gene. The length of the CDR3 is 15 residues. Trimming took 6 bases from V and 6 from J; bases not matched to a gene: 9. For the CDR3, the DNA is TGTGCCAGCAGGGGAATACAGGGGGCTGGTCAGCCCCAGCATTTT. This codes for CASRGIQGAGQPQHF.

The CDR3 nucleotides are TGTGCCTGGAGAGATCACAGGTTGTGGACTGAAGCTTTCTTT. It yields the protein CAWRDHRLWTEAFF. This rearrangement joins TRBV30 to TRBJ1-1; maybe TRBD1 (5 bases). The germline V gene has CDR1 GTSNPN and CDR2 SVGIG (reference sequence). V lost 3 bases and J 5 bases, leaving 16 bases between the germline ends. The CDR3 spans 14 residues.

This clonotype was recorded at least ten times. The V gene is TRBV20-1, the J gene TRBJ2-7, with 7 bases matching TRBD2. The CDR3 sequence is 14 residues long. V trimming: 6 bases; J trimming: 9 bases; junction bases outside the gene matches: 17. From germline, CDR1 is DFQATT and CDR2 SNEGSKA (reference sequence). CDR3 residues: CSAPPPGMGRVQYF. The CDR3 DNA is TGCAGTGCCCCCCCCCCAGGGATGGGGAGGGTGCAGTACTTC.

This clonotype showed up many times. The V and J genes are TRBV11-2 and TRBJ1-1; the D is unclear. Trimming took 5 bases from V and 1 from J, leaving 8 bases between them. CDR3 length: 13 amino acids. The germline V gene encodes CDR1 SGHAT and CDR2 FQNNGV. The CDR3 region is CASSQVGNTEAFF. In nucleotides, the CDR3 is TGTGCCAGCAGCCAAGTAGGGAACACTGAAGCTTTCTTT.

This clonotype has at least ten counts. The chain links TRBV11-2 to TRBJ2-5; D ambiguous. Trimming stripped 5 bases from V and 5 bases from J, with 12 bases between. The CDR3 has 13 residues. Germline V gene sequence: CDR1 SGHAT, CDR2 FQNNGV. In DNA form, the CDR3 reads TGTGCCAGCAGCCCGGACCTCCTGGAGACCCAGTACTTC. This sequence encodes CASSPDLLETQYF.

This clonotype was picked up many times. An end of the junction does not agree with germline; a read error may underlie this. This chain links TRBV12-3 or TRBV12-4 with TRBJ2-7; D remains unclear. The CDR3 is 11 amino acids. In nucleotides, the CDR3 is TGTGCCAGTAGTTACAGTGGCGAGCAGTACTTC. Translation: CASSYSGEQYF.

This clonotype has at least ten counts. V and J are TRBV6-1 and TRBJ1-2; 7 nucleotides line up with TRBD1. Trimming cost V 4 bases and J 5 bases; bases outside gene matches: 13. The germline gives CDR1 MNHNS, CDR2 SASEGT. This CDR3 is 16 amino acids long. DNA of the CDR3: TGTGCCAGCAGTGTGAGGGGGCCGGATGGTGTATATGGCTACACCTTC. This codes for CASSVRGPDGVYGYTF.

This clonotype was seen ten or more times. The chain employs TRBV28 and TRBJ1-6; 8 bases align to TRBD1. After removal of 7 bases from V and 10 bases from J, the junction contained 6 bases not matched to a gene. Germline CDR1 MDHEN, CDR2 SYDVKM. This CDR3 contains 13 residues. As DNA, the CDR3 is TGTGCCAGCACAAGACAGGGGACCTCACCCCTCCACTTT. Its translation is CASTRQGTSPLHF.

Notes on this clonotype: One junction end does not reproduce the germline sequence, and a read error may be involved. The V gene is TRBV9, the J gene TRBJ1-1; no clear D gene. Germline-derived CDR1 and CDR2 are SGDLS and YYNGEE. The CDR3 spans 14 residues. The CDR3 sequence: CPSSIGDTNTEAFF. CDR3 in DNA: TGTCCCAGCAGCATCGGGGATACAAACACTGAAGCTTTCTTT.

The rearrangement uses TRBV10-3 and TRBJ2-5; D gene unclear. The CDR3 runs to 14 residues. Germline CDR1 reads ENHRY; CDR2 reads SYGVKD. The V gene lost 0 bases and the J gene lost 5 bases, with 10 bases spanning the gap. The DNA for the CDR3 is TGTGCCATCAGTGAGTCAAGGGTTTGGGAGACCCAGTACTTC. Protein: CAISESRVWETQYF.

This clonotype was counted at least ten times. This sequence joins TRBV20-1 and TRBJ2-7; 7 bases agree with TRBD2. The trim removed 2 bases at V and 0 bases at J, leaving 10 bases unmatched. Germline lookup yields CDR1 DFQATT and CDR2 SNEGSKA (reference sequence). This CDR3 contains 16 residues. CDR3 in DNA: TGCAGTGCTAGAATATCTCAGCGGGATAGCTCCTACGAGCAGTACTTC. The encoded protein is CSARISQRDSSYEQYF.

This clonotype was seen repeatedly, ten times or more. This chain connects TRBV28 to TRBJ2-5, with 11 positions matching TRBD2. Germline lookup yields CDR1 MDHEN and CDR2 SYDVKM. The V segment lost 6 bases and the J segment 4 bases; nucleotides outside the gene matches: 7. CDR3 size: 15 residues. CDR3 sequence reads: CASRIAGGLGETQYF. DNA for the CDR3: TGTGCCAGCAGGATAGCGGGAGGGTTAGGAGAGACCCAGTACTTC.

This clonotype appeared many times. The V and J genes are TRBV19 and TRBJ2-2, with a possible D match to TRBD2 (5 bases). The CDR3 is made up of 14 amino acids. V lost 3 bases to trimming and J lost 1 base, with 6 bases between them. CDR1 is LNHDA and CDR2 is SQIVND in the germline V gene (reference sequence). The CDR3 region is CASSIAGNTGELFF. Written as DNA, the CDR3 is TGTGCCAGTAGTATTGCGGGGAACACCGGGGAGCTGTTTTTT.

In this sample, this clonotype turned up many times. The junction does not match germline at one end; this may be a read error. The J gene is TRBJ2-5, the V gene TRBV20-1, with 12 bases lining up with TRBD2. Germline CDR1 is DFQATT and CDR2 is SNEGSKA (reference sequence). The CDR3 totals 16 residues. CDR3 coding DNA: TGCAGTGCCAGAGACCCACTAGCGGGAGGTTGGGAGACCCAGTACTTC. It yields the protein CSARDPLAGGWETQYF.

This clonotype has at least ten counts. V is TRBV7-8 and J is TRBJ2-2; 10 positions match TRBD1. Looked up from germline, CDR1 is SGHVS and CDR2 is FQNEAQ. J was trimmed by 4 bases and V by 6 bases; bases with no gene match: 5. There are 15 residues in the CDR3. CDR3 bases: TGTGCCAGCAGACAGACAGGGGGCTTCACCGGGGAGCTGTTTTTT. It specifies CASRQTGGFTGELFF.

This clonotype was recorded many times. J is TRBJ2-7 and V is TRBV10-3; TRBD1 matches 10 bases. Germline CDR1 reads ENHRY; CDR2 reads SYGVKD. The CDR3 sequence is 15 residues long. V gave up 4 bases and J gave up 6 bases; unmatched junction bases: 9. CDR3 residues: CAISVSGTGVGEQYF. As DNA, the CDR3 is TGTGCCATCAGTGTTTCCGGGACAGGGGTTGGCGAGCAGTACTTC.

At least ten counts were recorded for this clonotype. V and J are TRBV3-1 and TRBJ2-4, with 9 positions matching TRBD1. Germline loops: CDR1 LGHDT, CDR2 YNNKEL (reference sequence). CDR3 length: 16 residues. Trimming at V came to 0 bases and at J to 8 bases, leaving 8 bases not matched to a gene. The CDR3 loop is CASSQDPDRGRDIQYF. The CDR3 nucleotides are TGTGCCAGCAGCCAAGATCCGGACAGGGGCAGGGACATTCAGTACTTC.

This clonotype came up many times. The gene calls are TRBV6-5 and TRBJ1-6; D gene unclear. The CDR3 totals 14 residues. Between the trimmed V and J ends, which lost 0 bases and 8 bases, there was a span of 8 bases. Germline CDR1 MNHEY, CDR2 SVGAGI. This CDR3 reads CASSYSRMDSPLHF. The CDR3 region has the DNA TGTGCCAGCAGTTACTCCAGGATGGATTCACCCCTCCACTTT.